The following is a T cell receptor (beta chain) sequence with its context. Its matching antigen is unknown. The CDR3 totals 15 residues. V lost 2 bases, J lost 0 bases, and 10 bases lay in between. Germline V lookup: CDR1 SGDLS, CDR2 YYNGEE. These data are taken from a study of cytotoxic CD8 clonotypes in ibrutinib-treated CLL. Whole-study context: Responses: approximately 25 partial, 2 complete; after median roughly 68 months, 14 stayed remitted, approximately twelve progressed. General study results and limits: Clonality measured at baseline exceeded age-matched healthy donors, tracking circulating CD8+ T-cell counts.

Using immunoSEQ multiplex PCR, the repertoire was profiled, and TCRdb retains in-frame clones only, with some absent. This table has about 45,000 clones, 60% to 80% appearing once. The chain combines TRBV9 with TRBJ2-3; D gene ambiguous. The TCR sequence derives from a human donor with chronic lymphocytic leukemia. Sequencing was performed on PBMCs, taken after 24 months of ibrutinib treatment. CDR3 in DNA: TGTGCCAGCAGCGTGGGTCTGACTAGCACAGATACGCAGTATTTT. Residues: CASSVGLTSTDTQYF.